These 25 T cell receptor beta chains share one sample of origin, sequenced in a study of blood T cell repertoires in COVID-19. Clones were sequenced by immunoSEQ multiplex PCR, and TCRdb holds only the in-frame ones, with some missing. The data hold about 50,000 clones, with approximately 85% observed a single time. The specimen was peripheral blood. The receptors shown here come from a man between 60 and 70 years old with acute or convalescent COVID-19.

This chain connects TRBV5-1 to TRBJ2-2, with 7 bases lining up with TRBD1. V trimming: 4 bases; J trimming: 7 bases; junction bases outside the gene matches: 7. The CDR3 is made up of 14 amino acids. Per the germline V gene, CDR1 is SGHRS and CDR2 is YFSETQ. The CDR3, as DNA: TGCGCCAGCAGCACCCAGGGGGACGGCGGGGAGCTGTTTTTT. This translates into CASSTQGDGGELFF.

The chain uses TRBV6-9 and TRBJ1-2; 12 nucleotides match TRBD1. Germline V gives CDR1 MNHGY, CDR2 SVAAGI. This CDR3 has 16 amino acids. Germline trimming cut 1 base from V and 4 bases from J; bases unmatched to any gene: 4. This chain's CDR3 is CASSYWGTGGPYGYTF. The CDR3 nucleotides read TGTGCCAGCAGTTATTGGGGGACAGGGGGCCCCTATGGCTACACCTTC.

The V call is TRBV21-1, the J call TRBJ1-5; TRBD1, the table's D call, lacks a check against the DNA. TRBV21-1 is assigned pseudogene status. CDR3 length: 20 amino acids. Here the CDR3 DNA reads TGTGCCAGCAGCAAAGATTATCGGACAGGGGACCCATATAGCAATCAGCCCCAGCATTTT. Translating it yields CASSKDYRTGDPYSNQPQHF.

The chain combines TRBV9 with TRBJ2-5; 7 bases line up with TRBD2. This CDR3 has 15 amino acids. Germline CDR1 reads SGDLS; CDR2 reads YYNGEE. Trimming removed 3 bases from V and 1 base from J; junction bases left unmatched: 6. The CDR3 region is CASSGSSGPQETQYF. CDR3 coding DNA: TGTGCCAGCAGCGGCTCTAGCGGACCCCAAGAGACCCAGTACTTC.

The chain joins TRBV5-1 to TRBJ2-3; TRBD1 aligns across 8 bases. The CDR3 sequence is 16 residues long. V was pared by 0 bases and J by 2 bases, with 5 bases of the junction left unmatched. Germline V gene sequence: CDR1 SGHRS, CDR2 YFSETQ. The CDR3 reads CASSLGQGTPTDTQYF. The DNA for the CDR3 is TGCGCCAGCAGCTTGGGACAGGGGACTCCCACAGATACGCAGTATTTT.

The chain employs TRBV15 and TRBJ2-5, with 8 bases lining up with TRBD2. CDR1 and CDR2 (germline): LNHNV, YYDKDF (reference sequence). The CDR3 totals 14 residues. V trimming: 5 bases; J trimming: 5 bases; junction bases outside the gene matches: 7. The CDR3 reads CATSPRGGWETQYF. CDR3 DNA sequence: TGTGCCACCAGCCCCCGGGGGGGATGGGAGACCCAGTACTTC.

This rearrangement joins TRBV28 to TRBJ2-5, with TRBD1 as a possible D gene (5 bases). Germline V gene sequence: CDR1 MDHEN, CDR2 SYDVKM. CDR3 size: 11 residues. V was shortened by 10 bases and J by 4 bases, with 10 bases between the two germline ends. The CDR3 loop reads CAISGLETQYF. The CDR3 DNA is TGTGCCATCTCAGGGTTAGAGACCCAGTACTTC. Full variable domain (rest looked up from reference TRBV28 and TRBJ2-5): DVKVTQSSRYLVKRTGEKVFLECVQDMDHENMFWYRQDPGLGLRLIYFSYDVKMKEKGDIPEGYSVSREKKERFSLILESASTNQTSMYLCAISGLETQYFGPGTRLLVL.

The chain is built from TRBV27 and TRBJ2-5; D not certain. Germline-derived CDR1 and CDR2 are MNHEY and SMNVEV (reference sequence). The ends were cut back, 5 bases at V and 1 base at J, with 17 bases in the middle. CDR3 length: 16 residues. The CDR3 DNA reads TGTGCCAGCAGTCGAAACCCCTTCGCCAGCCAAGAGACCCAGTACTTC. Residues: CASSRNPFASQETQYF.

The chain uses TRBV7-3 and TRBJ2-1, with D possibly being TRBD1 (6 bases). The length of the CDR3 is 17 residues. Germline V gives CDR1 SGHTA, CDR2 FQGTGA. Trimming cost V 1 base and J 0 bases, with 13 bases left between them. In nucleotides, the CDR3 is TGTGCCAGCAGCTTAAACCCAGCGACAGGCTCCTACAATGAGCAGTTCTTC. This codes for CASSLNPATGSYNEQFF.

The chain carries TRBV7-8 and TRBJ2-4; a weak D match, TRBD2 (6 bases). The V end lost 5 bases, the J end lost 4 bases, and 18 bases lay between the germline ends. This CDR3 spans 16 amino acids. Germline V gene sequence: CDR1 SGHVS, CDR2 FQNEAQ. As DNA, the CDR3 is TGTGCCAGCAGCCAGCCAAAGCGGGCCATGAAAAACATTCAGTACTTC. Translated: CASSQPKRAMKNIQYF.

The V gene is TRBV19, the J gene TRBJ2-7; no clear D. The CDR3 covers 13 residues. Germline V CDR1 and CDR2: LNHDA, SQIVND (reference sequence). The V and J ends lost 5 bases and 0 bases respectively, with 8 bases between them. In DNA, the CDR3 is TGTGCCAGTAGTGATGGCGGCTCCTACGAGCAGTACTTC. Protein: CASSDGGSYEQYF.

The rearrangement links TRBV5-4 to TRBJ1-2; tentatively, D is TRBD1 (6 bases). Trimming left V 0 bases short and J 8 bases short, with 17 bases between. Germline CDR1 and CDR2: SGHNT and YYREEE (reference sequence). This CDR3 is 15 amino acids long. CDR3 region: CASSLVGTHNRGYTF. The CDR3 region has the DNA TGTGCCAGCAGCTTGGTGGGGACACACAATCGGGGCTACACCTTC.

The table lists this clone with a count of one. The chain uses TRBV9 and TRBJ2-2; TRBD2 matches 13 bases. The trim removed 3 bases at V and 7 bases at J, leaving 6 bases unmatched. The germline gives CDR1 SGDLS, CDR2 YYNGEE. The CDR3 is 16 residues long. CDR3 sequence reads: CASSAGLAGANGELFF. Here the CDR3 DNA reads TGTGCCAGCAGCGCCGGACTAGCGGGAGCTAACGGGGAGCTGTTTTTT.

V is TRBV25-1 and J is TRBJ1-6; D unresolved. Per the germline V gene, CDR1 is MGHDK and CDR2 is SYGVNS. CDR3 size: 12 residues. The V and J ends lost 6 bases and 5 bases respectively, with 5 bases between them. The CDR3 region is CASSLNNSPLHF. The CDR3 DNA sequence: TGTGCCAGCAGCCTAAATAATTCACCCCTCCACTTT.

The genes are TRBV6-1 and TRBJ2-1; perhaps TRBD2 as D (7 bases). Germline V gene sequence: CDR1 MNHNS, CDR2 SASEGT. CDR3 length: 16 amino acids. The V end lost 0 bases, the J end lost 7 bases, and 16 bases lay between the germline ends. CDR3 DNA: TGTGCCAGCAGTGAAGCTGGGGGGGGCCGAGAGAATGAGCAGTTCTTC. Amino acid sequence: CASSEAGGGRENEQFF.

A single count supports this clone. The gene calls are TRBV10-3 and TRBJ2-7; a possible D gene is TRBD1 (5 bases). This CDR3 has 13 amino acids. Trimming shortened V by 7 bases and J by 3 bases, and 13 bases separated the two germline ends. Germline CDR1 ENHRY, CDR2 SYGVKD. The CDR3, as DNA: TGTGCCATCAAAGGCTTCGACAGCTACGAGCAGTACTTC. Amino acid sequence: CAIKGFDSYEQYF.

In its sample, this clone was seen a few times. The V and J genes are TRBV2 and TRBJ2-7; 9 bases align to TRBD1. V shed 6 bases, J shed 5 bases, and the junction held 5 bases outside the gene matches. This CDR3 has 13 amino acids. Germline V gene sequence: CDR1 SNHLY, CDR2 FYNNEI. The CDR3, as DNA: TGTGCCAGCAGGACAGGGGGTGCAAACGAGCAGTACTTC. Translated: CASRTGGANEQYF.

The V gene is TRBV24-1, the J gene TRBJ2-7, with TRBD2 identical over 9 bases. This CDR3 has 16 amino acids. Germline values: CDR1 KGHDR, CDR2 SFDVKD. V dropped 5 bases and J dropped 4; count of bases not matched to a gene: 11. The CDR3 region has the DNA TGTGCCACCAGTGCCTTGGGCCTAGCGGGATTTTACGAGCAGTACTTC. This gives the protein CATSALGLAGFYEQYF.

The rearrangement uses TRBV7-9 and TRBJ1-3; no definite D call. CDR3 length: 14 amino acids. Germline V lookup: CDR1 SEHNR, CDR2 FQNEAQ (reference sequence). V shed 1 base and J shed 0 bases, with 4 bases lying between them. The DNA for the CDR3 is TGTGCCAGCAGCTTAGTCGGCTCTGGAAACACCATATATTTT. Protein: CASSLVGSGNTIYF.

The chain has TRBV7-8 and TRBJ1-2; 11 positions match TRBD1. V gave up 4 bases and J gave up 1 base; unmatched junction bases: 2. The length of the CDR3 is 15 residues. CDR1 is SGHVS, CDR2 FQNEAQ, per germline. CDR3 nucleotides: TGTGCCAGCAGCTGGGGACAGGGGGGTAACTATGGCTACACCTTC. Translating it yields CASSWGQGGNYGYTF.

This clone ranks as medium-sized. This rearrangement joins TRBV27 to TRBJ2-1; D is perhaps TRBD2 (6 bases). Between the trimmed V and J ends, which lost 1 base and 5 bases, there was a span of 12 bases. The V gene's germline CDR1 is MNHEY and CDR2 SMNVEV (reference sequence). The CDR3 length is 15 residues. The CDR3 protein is CASSLLYGGNNEQFF. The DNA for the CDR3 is TGTGCCAGCAGTTTATTGTACGGGGGAAACAATGAGCAGTTCTTC.

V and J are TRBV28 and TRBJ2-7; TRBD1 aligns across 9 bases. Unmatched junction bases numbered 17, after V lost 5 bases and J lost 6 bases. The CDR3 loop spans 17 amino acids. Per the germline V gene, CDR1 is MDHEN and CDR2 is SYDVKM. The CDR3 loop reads CASSTYRGTGGYGEQYF. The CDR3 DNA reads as TGTGCCAGCAGTACATACCGGGGTACAGGGGGCTATGGCGAGCAGTACTTC.

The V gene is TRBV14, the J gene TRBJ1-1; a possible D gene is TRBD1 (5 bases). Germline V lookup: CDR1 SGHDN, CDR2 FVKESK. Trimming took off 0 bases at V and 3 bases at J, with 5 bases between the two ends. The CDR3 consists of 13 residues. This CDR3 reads CASSQDRDTEAFF. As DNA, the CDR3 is TGTGCCAGCAGCCAAGACAGGGACACTGAAGCTTTCTTT.

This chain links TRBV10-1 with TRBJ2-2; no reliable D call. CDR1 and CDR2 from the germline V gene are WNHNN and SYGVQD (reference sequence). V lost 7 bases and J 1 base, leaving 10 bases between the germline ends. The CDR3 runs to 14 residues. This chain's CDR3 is CASKYQMNTGELFF. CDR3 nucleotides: TGCGCCAGCAAATACCAGATGAACACCGGGGAGCTGTTTTTT.

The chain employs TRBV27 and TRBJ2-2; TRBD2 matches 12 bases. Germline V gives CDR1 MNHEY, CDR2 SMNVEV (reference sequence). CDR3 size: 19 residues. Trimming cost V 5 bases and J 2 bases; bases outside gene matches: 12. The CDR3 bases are TGTGCCAGCAGTGCCGGGACTAGCGGGCCTCGTTTTAACACCGGGGAGCTGTTTTTT. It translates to CASSAGTSGPRFNTGELFF.